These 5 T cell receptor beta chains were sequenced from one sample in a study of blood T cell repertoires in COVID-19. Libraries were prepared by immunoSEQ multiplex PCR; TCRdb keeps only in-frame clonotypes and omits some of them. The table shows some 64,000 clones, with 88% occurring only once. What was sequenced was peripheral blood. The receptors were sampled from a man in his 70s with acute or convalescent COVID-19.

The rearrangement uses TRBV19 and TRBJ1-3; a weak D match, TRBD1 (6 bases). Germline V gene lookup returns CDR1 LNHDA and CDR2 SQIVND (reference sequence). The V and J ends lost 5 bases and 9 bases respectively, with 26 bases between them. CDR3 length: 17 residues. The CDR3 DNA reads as TGTGCCAGTAGTGGGGTAGCCGGGACAATTGGAGTCGGCACCATATATTTT. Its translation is CASSGVAGTIGVGTIYF. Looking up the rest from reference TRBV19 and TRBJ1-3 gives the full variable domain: DGGITQSPKYLFRKEGQNVTLSCEQNLNHDAMYWYRQDPGQGLRLIYYSQIVNDFQKGDIAEGYSVSREKKESFPLTVTSAQKNPTAFYLCASSGVAGTIGVGTIYFGEGSWLTVV.

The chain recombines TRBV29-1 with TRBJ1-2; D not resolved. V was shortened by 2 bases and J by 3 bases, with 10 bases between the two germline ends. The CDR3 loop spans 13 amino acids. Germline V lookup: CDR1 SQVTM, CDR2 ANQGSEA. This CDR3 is CSVEWWGDYGYTF. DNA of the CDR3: TGCAGCGTTGAATGGTGGGGAGACTATGGCTACACCTTC.

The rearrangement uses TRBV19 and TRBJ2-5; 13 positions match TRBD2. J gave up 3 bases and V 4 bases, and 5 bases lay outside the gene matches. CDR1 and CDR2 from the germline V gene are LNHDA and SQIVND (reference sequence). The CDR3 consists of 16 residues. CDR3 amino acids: CASSTTGLAGEETQYF. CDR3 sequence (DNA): TGTGCCAGTAGTACCACCGGACTAGCGGGGGAAGAGACCCAGTACTTC.

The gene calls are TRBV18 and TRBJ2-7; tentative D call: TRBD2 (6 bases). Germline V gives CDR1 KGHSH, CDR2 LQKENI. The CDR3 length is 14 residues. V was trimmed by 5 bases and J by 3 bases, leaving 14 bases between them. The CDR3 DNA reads TGTGCCAGCTCAAAGATAGCGGAGAGCTACGAGCAGTACTTC. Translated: CASSKIAESYEQYF.

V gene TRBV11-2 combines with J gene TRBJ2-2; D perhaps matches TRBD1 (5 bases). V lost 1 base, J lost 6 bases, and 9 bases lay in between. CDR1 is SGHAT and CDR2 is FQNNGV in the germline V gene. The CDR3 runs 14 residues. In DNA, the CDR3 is TGTGCCAGCAGCTTAGTACAGGCAGCCGGGGAGCTGTTTTTT. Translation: CASSLVQAAGELFF.